Presented here are 19 T cell receptor beta chains from one specimen sequenced in a study of blood T cell repertoires in COVID-19. Repertoires were generated with immunoSEQ multiplex PCR, while TCRdb's copy carries only in-frame clones and drops some. In the table there are some 250,000 clones, 80% to 85% of which are singletons. The sample was peripheral blood. The receptors originated from a man aged 40-55 years with acute or convalescent COVID-19.

This clone turned up a few times. The chain is built from TRBV6-5 and TRBJ1-2, with 9 nucleotides matching TRBD1. Germline assignment: CDR1 MNHEY and CDR2 SVGAGI. CDR3 size: 13 residues. The J segment lost 6 bases and the V segment lost 9 bases, leaving 8 bases of the junction unmatched. The DNA of the CDR3 is TGTGCCAGTCAGGACAGGGGTTCGAATGGCTACACCTTC. This codes for CASQDRGSNGYTF.

The CDR3 sequence is CASTSRPGQANTGELFF. CDR3 DNA sequence: TGTGCCAGCACGTCTCGTCCGGGACAGGCGAACACCGGGGAGCTGTTTTTT. This chain connects TRBV5-5 to TRBJ2-2; 8 nucleotides align to TRBD1. Looked up from germline, CDR1 is SGHKS and CDR2 is YYEKEE (reference sequence). CDR3 length: 17 amino acids. Trimming cost V 6 bases and J 0 bases; bases outside gene matches: 10. Looking up the rest from reference TRBV5-5 and TRBJ2-2 gives the full variable domain: DAGVTQSPTHLIKTRGQQVTLRCSPISGHKSVSWYQQVLGQGPQFIFQYYEKEERGRGNFPDRFSARQFPNYSSELNVNALLLGDSALYLCASTSRPGQANTGELFFGEGSRLTVL.

The chain joins TRBV7-9 to TRBJ1-2; a weak D match, TRBD1 (6 bases). The germline V and J ends were trimmed by 1 base and 6 bases, with 12 bases remaining between them. The CDR3 covers 14 residues. Germline V gives CDR1 SEHNR, CDR2 FQNEAQ (reference sequence). In nucleotides, the CDR3 is TGTGCCAGCAGCTTAGACCCGGGACACCATGGCTACACCTTC. It yields the protein CASSLDPGHHGYTF.

This clone has just one count. The V call is TRBV27, the J call TRBJ1-4, with D possibly TRBD1 on 5 matching bases. The germline V gene encodes CDR1 MNHEY and CDR2 SMNVEV (reference sequence). Deletions cut 6 bases from V and 8 bases from J, with 16 bases between. This CDR3 is built from 14 residues. The CDR3 spells CASRSQASREKLFF. For the CDR3, the DNA is TGTGCCAGCAGGTCACAGGCCAGTAGGGAAAAACTGTTTTTT.

The chain uses TRBV30 and TRBJ1-5; no reliable D call. The germline V and J ends were trimmed by 2 bases and 0 bases, with 11 bases remaining between them. This CDR3 contains 15 residues. Per germline, CDR1 GTSNPN and CDR2 SVGIG (reference sequence). CDR3 sequence reads: CAWSPGSYSNQPQHF. CDR3 nucleotide sequence: TGTGCCTGGAGTCCCGGGTCCTATAGCAATCAGCCCCAGCATTTT.

The chain couples TRBV7-9 to TRBJ2-3; D may be TRBD2 (7 bases). The CDR3 length is 17 residues. The V gene lost 5 bases and the J gene lost 0 bases, with 18 bases spanning the gap. Germline-derived CDR1 and CDR2 are SEHNR and FQNEAQ (reference sequence). The CDR3 reads CASSLPPRGLSTDTQYF. CDR3 DNA sequence: TGTGCCAGCAGCCTCCCCCCGCGGGGGCTGAGCACAGATACGCAGTATTTT.

The chain couples TRBV5-1 to TRBJ2-5, with 10 bases lining up with TRBD1. The CDR3 totals 14 residues. Germline V gene lookup returns CDR1 SGHRS and CDR2 YFSETQ. Trimming cost V 4 bases and J 4 bases; bases outside gene matches: 4. The CDR3 region is CASSRDRGGETQYF. In DNA, the CDR3 is TGCGCCAGCAGCCGGGACAGGGGTGGAGAGACCCAGTACTTC.

The J gene is TRBJ1-2, the V gene TRBV5-6; D unclear. The germline CDR1 and CDR2 sequences are SGHDT and YYEEEE. The germline V and J ends were trimmed by 0 bases and 0 bases, with 3 bases remaining between them. This CDR3 is built from 13 residues. CDR3 DNA sequence: TGTGCCAGCAGCTTGGGGCCTAACTATGGCTACACCTTC. It is translated as CASSLGPNYGYTF.

In this sample, this clone turned up once. The chain recombines TRBV11-2 with TRBJ1-1; 10 nucleotides match TRBD1. CDR3 length: 15 amino acids. The ends lost 2 bases at V and 6 bases at J; junction bases unmatched: 6. Germline loops: CDR1 SGHAT, CDR2 FQNNGV. In nucleotides, the CDR3 is TGTGCCAGCAGCTTATATAGGACAGGGGGATCTGAAGCTTTCTTT. Protein product: CASSLYRTGGSEAFF.

The rearrangement uses TRBV10-1 and TRBJ2-1; 10 nucleotides line up with TRBD1. Germline loops: CDR1 WNHNN, CDR2 SYGVQD (reference sequence). Losses at the gene ends were 6 bases for V and 5 bases for J; bases not matched to a gene: 7. The CDR3 has 15 residues. This CDR3 is CASRGQGDRNNEQFF. The CDR3 nucleotides read TGCGCCAGCAGAGGACAGGGGGATAGAAACAATGAGCAGTTCTTC.

The CDR3 region is CASSLNAPGYGYTF. The DNA of the CDR3 is TGTGCCAGCAGCTTGAACGCTCCGGGATACGGCTACACCTTC. This chain links TRBV5-6 with TRBJ1-2; D uncertain. The CDR3 spans 14 residues. Germline V CDR1 and CDR2: SGHDT, YYEEEE. V gave up 1 base and J gave up 8 bases, with 15 bases separating them.

The CDR3 protein is CAWSTIAGSNEQFF. For the CDR3, the DNA is TGTGCCTGGAGTACGATAGCGGGGTCCAATGAGCAGTTCTTC. This chain links TRBV30 with TRBJ2-1; 8 bases agree with TRBD2. Trimming at V came to 2 bases and at J to 6 bases, leaving 6 bases not matched to a gene. The CDR3 spans 14 residues. The germline gives CDR1 GTSNPN, CDR2 SVGIG (reference sequence). Variable domain in full (rest from reference TRBV30 and TRBJ2-1): SQTIHQWPATLVQPVGSPLSLECTVEGTSNPNLYWYRQAAGRGLQLLFYSVGIGQISSEVPQNLSASRPQDRQFILSSKKLLLSDSGFYLCAWSTIAGSNEQFFGPGTRLTVL.

This sequence joins TRBV27 and TRBJ2-1; 9 nucleotides agree with TRBD2. CDR1 is MNHEY, CDR2 SMNVEV, per germline (reference sequence). The junction had 17 bases not matched to a gene; V was cut back by 5 bases and J by 3 bases. This CDR3 has 19 amino acids. CDR3 in DNA: TGTGCCAGCAGTCTAGGGGGATGGTACGGGACTAGCCGCTACAATGAGCAGTTCTTC. It codes for CASSLGGWYGTSRYNEQFF.

Worth noting for this clone: Mismatch with germline at one junction end may stem from a read error. The V gene is TRBV6-1, the J gene TRBJ2-7; 9 bases align to TRBD1. The CDR3 runs 12 residues. The germline CDR1 and CDR2 sequences are MNHNS and SASEGT. The CDR3 DNA reads as TGTGCCAGCAGTGAAGCGCCGACAGGGGGTAACTTC. Translating gives CASSEAPTGGNF.

Only a few counts were recorded for this clone. The rearrangement uses TRBV10-3 and TRBJ1-5, with no clear D. V lost 10 bases to trimming and J lost 4 bases, with 11 bases between them. Germline V gene data show CDR1 as ENHRY and CDR2 as SYGVKD. The CDR3 is 12 amino acids. The CDR3 sequence: CATRWENQPQHF. In DNA, the CDR3 is TGTGCCACCCGCTGGGAGAATCAGCCCCAGCATTTT.

There are a few counts of this clone. The V gene is TRBV9, the J gene TRBJ1-3, with D perhaps matching TRBD1 (5 bases). The V end was cut by 1 base, the J end by 2 bases, with 13 bases between. The CDR3 length is 16 residues. Germline-derived CDR1 and CDR2 are SGDLS and YYNGEE. CDR3 sequence (DNA): TGTGCCAGCAGCGTAAATATGGACACTGCTGGAAACACCATATATTTT. This translates into CASSVNMDTAGNTIYF.

CDR3 sequence reads: CASRRVTSGSGTDTQYF. In nucleotides, the CDR3 is TGCGCCAGCAGGCGAGTTACTAGCGGGAGTGGCACAGATACGCAGTATTTT. The chain recombines TRBV4-1 with TRBJ2-3; the match to TRBD2 covers 11 bases. CDR3 length: 17 residues. V lost 6 bases and J lost 1; bases outside the gene matches: 9. Germline CDR1 MGHRA, CDR2 YSYEKL.

This clone has just a few counts. The rearrangement uses TRBV19 and TRBJ1-1; no definite D call. Germline loops: CDR1 LNHDA, CDR2 SQIVND (reference sequence). This CDR3 contains 16 residues. Between the trimmed V and J ends, which lost 3 bases and 1 base, there was a span of 15 bases. CDR3 sequence reads: CASSIYDRGPNTEAFF. In DNA form, the CDR3 reads TGTGCCAGTAGTATTTACGACCGAGGGCCGAACACTGAAGCTTTCTTT.

J is TRBJ1-2 and V is TRBV9, with a tentative D call TRBD1 (5 bases). Germline V gene sequence: CDR1 SGDLS, CDR2 YYNGEE. V lost 3 bases, J lost 7 bases, and 19 bases lay in between. This CDR3 spans 15 amino acids. In nucleotides, the CDR3 is TGTGCCAGCAGCGATACGGGGGAGGGTCCGGGTGGCTACACCTTC. Translation gives CASSDTGEGPGGYTF.